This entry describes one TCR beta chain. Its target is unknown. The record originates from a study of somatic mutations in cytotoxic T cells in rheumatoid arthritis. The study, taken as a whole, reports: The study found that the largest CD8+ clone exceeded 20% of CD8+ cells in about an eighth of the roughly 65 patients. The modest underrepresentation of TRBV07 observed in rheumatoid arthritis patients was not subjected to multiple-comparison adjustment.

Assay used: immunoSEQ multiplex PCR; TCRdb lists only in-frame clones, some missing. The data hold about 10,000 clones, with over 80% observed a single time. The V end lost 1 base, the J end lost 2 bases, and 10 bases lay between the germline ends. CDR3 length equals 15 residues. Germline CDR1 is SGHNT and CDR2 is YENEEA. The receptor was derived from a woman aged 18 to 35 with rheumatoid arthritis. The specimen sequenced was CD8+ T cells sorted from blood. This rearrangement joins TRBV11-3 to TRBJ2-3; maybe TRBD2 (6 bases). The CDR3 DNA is TGTGCCAGCAGCTTAGCACCGGGGGTCACAGATACGCAGTATTTT. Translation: CASSLAPGVTDTQYF.